The 19 T cell receptor beta chains listed next were all sequenced from one sample in a study of technical replicates of blood from a few donors (dated 2017 in TCRdb). The library was prepared using the immunoSEQ multiplex PCR assay. TCRdb provides this immuneACCESS table in a form limited to in-frame rearrangements. Some clones are lacking; in checked studies, under half of them reflect an unresolved V gene, and why the rest are absent is not known. This sample gives around 83,000 clones in total; around 94% of them show up just once. Clones ranked in the top ten supply about 0.23% of the sample. Sequencing was done on a sample of T cells isolated from PBMCs. The receptors here all came from a human donor in good health.

The rearrangement uses TRBV4-1 and TRBJ1-5; 11 nucleotides line up with TRBD1. This CDR3 comprises 17 residues. The germline gives CDR1 MGHRA, CDR2 YSYEKL. V was pared by 3 bases and J by 1 base, with 5 bases of the junction left unmatched. CDR3 bases: TGCGCCAGCAGCCATGGACAGGGGGCGCGGAGCAATCAGCCCCAGCATTTT. It is translated as CASSHGQGARSNQPQHF.

The gene calls are TRBV5-1 and TRBJ1-1; D possibly corresponds to TRBD1 (6 bases). CDR1 SGHRS and CDR2 YFSETQ come from the germline V gene. This CDR3 region has 13 residues. Trimming pared 5 bases from V and 1 base from J, leaving 9 bases between. CDR3 protein: CASRVTGNTEAFF. Here the CDR3 DNA reads TGCGCCAGCAGGGTGACAGGGAACACTGAAGCTTTCTTT. The full variable domain, its missing parts supplied by reference TRBV5-1 and TRBJ1-1, is KAGVTQTPRYLIKTRGQQVTLSCSPISGHRSVSWYQQTPGQGLQFLFEYFSETQRNKGNFPGRFSGRQFSNSRSEMNVSTLELGDSALYLCASRVTGNTEAFFGQGTRLTVV.

This clone came up once. The chain combines TRBV6-1 with TRBJ2-1; TRBD2 matches at 12 bases. V lost 4 bases to trimming and J lost 9 bases; unmatched junction nucleotides: 10. CDR3 length: 16 amino acids. Germline CDR1 reads MNHNS; CDR2 reads SASEGT. CDR3 in DNA: TGTGCCAGCAGTGTGATGACTAGCGGGAGTACCATTGAGCAGTTCTTC. Encoded protein: CASSVMTSGSTIEQFF.

The J gene is TRBJ2-4, the V gene TRBV28; D is possibly TRBD2 (5 bases). CDR1 is MDHEN, CDR2 SYDVKM, per germline. Trimming took off 5 bases at V and 6 bases at J, with 14 bases between the two ends. The CDR3 length is 14 residues. Here the CDR3 reads CASSTRRGRNIQYF. The CDR3 coding sequence is TGTGCCAGCAGTACCCGCCGGGGTAGAAACATTCAGTACTTC.

J is TRBJ2-3 and V is TRBV27; 10 nucleotides line up with TRBD2. The J segment lost 2 bases and the V segment lost 3 bases, leaving 5 bases of the junction unmatched. Germline values: CDR1 MNHEY, CDR2 SMNVEV (reference sequence). The length of the CDR3 is 16 residues. CDR3 bases: TGTGCCAGCAGTTTGCAAGCGGGGGGGACCACAGATACGCAGTATTTT. Amino acids: CASSLQAGGTTDTQYF.

This clone has more than one count but fewer than ten. The rearrangement joins TRBV5-1 to TRBJ2-2, with 8 bases that match TRBD2. CDR1 and CDR2 (germline): SGHRS, YFSETQ. The CDR3 is 17 residues long. With 4 bases clipped from V and 4 bases from J, the junction kept 12 bases outside the gene matches. Here the CDR3 DNA reads TGCGCCAGCAGCAAACTCGGGGGACTAGGGGGCACCGGGGAGCTGTTTTTT. Amino acids: CASSKLGGLGGTGELFF.

The chain combines TRBV6-1 with TRBJ2-2; no definite D call. The CDR3 consists of 11 residues. Germline assignment: CDR1 MNHNS and CDR2 SASEGT. V was clipped by 8 bases and J by 1 base, with 2 bases between them. CDR3 nucleotides: TGTGCCAGCCGGAACACCGGGGAGCTGTTTTTT. Translating gives CASRNTGELFF.

The chain uses TRBV27 and TRBJ1-2; D ambiguous. Deletions cut 3 bases from V and 2 bases from J, with 13 bases between. The germline gives CDR1 MNHEY, CDR2 SMNVEV (reference sequence). CDR3 size: 15 residues. CDR3 protein: CASSLQASLNYGYTF. The CDR3 DNA sequence: TGTGCCAGCAGTTTGCAAGCTTCGTTAAACTATGGCTACACCTTC.

About this clone itself: One end of the junction varies from germline; a read error may be responsible. The chain combines TRBV11-2 with TRBJ2-3; TRBD2 matches 9 bases. The CDR3 runs to 18 residues. CDR1 is SGHAT, CDR2 FQNNGV, per germline. CDR3 protein: CASSLVSRVASGVPAKDF. CDR3 nucleotides: TGTGCCAGCAGCTTAGTGAGTAGGGTGGCTAGCGGGGTTCCGGCGAAGGATTTT.

This chain joins TRBV5-1 and TRBJ1-1; a weak D match, TRBD1 (5 bases). Germline lookup yields CDR1 SGHRS and CDR2 YFSETQ. Trimming left V 0 bases short and J 7 bases short, with 13 bases between. The CDR3 sequence is 14 residues long. CDR3 sequence reads: CASSLGRMQGEAFF. The CDR3, as DNA: TGCGCCAGCAGCTTGGGTCGGATGCAGGGTGAAGCTTTCTTT.

The genes are TRBV19 and TRBJ2-1; TRBD1 aligns across 10 bases. V lost 1 base, J lost 14 bases, and 14 bases stayed unmatched. The CDR3 has 16 amino acids. Germline-derived CDR1 and CDR2 are LNHDA and SQIVND (reference sequence). Here the CDR3 reads CASSIGGPTGGEEKFF. The DNA of the CDR3 is TGTGCCAGTAGTATAGGAGGTCCGACAGGGGGCGAAGAGAAGTTCTTC.

The chain links TRBV7-2 to TRBJ2-1, with 8 bases that match TRBD1. CDR3 length equals 17 residues. CDR1 and CDR2 (germline): SGHTA, FQGNSA. J gave up 9 bases and V 1 base, and 14 bases lay outside the gene matches. CDR3 in DNA: TGTGCCAGCAGCTTAGTTAAGTTATCGGACAGGGATACTGAGCAGTTCTTC. This translates into CASSLVKLSDRDTEQFF.

The V and J genes are TRBV5-5 and TRBJ1-6; 8 nucleotides align to TRBD1. The germline V gene encodes CDR1 SGHKS and CDR2 YYEKEE (reference sequence). J gave up 0 bases and V 2 bases, and 7 bases lay outside the gene matches. The CDR3 spans 18 residues. In DNA, the CDR3 is TGTGCCAGCAGCTTTAGGACAGGGAGTGGCTCCTATAATTCACCCCTCCACTTT. Translation: CASSFRTGSGSYNSPLHF.

This chain links TRBV19 with TRBJ2-1, with D tentatively TRBD1 (6 bases). CDR3 length equals 17 residues. Germline V lookup: CDR1 LNHDA, CDR2 SQIVND (reference sequence). V shed 6 bases and J shed 5 bases, with 23 bases lying between them. DNA for the CDR3: TGTGCCAGTAGGGGCACAGGGCTACTCCGCCTAAACAATGAGCAGTTCTTC. Translation: CASRGTGLLRLNNEQFF.

The chain combines TRBV7-6 with TRBJ2-1, with TRBD2 matching over 9 bases. Germline V CDR1 and CDR2: SGHVS, FNYEAQ. The trim removed 5 bases at V and 7 bases at J, leaving 9 bases unmatched. The CDR3 covers 15 residues. The chain's CDR3 is CASSPLSGSRNEQFF. The CDR3 DNA follows: TGTGCCAGCAGCCCCCTTAGCGGGAGTAGAAATGAGCAGTTCTTC.

This chain links TRBV7-6 with TRBJ2-7; D gene ambiguous. The CDR3 is made up of 13 amino acids. V gave up 5 bases and J gave up 0 bases, with 8 bases separating them. Germline-derived CDR1 and CDR2 are SGHVS and FNYEAQ. The CDR3: CASSPRRSYEQYF. The CDR3 DNA sequence: TGTGCCAGCAGCCCGCGTCGCTCCTACGAGCAGTACTTC.

The rearrangement links TRBV28 to TRBJ1-2, with D tentatively TRBD1 (5 bases). CDR1 is MDHEN and CDR2 is SYDVKM in the germline V gene. This CDR3 comprises 15 residues. The V end was cut by 2 bases, the J end by 5 bases, with 15 bases between. CDR3 loop: CASSLTGRRAYGYTF. The CDR3 coding sequence is TGTGCCAGCAGTTTAACAGGCAGGAGGGCATATGGCTACACCTTC.

V is TRBV19 and J is TRBJ2-7; TRBD2 agrees at 8 bases. V was clipped by 3 bases and J by 1 base; unmatched bases: 5. The CDR3 contains 15 residues. CDR1 and CDR2 (germline): LNHDA, SQIVND (reference sequence). The DNA of the CDR3 is TGTGCCAGTAGTATTACTAGCGGAGCTTCCTACGAGCAGTACTTC. Its protein product is CASSITSGASYEQYF.

V usage is TRBV27 and J usage is TRBJ2-1; 9 bases map to TRBD2. Germline V gives CDR1 MNHEY, CDR2 SMNVEV (reference sequence). The CDR3 runs 14 residues. Germline trimming cut 7 bases from V and 5 bases from J; bases unmatched to any gene: 6. The CDR3 nucleotides are TGTGCCAGCACCTCGGGACTAGCAAACAATGAGCAGTTCTTC. This sequence encodes CASTSGLANNEQFF.